This paragraph reports one T cell receptor (beta chain). These data originate in a study of T cell changes during pregnancy in multiple sclerosis. This CDR3 spans 13 amino acids. V gave up 3 bases and J gave up 14 bases; unmatched junction bases: 8. Germline-derived CDR1 and CDR2 are SEHNR and FQNEAQ (reference sequence). Repertoires were generated with immunoSEQ multiplex PCR, while TCRdb's copy carries only in-frame clones and drops some. This table has 50,000 to 60,000 clones, around 92% appearing once. The TCR originated in a female donor in good health, enrolled as a control in a pregnancy study. The rearrangement uses TRBV7-9 and TRBJ2-1, with TRBD1 matching over 9 bases. The specimen comprised CD4+ T cells from peripheral blood mononuclear cells, sampled after pregnancy. CDR3: CASSFSDRGVEFF. The CDR3 nucleotides are TGTGCCAGCAGCTTTTCGGACAGGGGAGTTGAGTTCTTC.